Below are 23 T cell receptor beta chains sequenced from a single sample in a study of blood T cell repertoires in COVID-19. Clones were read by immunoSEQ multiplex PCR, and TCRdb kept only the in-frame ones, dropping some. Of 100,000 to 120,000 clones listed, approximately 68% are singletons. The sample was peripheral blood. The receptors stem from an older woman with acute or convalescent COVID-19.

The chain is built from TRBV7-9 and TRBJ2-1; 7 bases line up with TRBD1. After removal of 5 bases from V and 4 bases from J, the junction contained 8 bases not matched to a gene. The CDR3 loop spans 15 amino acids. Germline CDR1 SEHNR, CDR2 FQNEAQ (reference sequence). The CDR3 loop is CASSKDRVGYNEQFF. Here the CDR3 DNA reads TGTGCCAGCAGCAAAGACAGGGTAGGGTACAATGAGCAGTTCTTC. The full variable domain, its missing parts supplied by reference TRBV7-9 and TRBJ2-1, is DTGVSQNPRHKITKRGQNVTFRCDPISEHNRLYWYRQTLGQGPEFLTYFQNEAQLEKSRLLSDRFSAERPKGSFSTLEIQRTEQGDSAMYLCASSKDRVGYNEQFFGPGTRLTVL.

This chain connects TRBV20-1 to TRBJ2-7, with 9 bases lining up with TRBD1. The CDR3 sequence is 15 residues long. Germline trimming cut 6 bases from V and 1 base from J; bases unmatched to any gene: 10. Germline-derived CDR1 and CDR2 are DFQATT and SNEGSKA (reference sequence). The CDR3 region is CSASPGTGYSYEQYF. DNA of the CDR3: TGCAGTGCGAGTCCCGGGACAGGGTATTCCTACGAGCAGTACTTC.

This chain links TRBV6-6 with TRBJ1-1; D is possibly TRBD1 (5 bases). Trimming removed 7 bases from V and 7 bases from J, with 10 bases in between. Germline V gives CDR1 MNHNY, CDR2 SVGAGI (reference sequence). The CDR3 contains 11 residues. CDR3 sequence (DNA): TGTGCCAGCACCCAGGGTGTTGAAGCTTTCTTT. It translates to CASTQGVEAFF.

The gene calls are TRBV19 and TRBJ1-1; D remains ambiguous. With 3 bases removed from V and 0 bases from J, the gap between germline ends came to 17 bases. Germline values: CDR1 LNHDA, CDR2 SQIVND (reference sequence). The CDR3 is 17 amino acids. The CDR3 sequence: CASSIGSRRTMNTEAFF. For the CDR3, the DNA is TGTGCCAGTAGTATTGGAAGTAGGAGAACGATGAACACTGAAGCTTTCTTT.

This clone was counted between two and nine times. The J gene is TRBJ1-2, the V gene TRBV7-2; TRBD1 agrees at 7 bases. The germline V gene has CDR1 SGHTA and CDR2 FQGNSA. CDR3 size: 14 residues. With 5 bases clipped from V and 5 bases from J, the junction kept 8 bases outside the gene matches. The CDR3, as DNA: TGTGCCAGCAGCCCGGGACAGACTCCTTATGGCTACACCTTC. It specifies CASSPGQTPYGYTF.

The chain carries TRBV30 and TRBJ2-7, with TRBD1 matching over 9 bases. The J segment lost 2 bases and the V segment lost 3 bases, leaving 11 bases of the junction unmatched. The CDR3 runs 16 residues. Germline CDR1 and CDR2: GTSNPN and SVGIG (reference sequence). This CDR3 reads CAWRPSGTGMTYEQYF. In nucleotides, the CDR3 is TGTGCCTGGAGACCTTCTGGGACAGGGATGACCTACGAGCAGTACTTC. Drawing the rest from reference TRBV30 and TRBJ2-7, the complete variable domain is SQTIHQWPATLVQPVGSPLSLECTVEGTSNPNLYWYRQAAGRGLQLLFYSVGIGQISSEVPQNLSASRPQDRQFILSSKKLLLSDSGFYLCAWRPSGTGMTYEQYFGPGTRLTVT.

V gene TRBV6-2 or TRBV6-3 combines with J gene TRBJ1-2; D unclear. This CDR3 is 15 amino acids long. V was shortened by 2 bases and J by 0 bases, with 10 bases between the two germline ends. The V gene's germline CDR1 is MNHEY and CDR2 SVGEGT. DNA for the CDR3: TGTGCCAGCAGTTACCCGCAGCGAGCTAACTATGGCTACACCTTC. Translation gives CASSYPQRANYGYTF.

The CDR3 loop is CASSMQGTGLGNNSPLHF. The CDR3 region has the DNA TGTGCCAGCAGTATGCAGGGGACAGGGCTAGGGAATAATTCACCCCTCCACTTT. V is TRBV2 and J is TRBJ1-6, with 9 bases lining up with TRBD1. This CDR3 contains 18 residues. CDR1 is SNHLY, CDR2 FYNNEI, per germline. Losses at the gene ends were 5 bases for V and 5 bases for J; bases not matched to a gene: 13.

CDR3 DNA: TGTGCCAGCACCACCTCGGGTGCAACCTACGAGCAGTACTTC. It is translated as CASTTSGATYEQYF. The chain is built from TRBV28 and TRBJ2-7; D remains ambiguous. The V gene's germline CDR1 is MDHEN and CDR2 SYDVKM. Deletions cut 7 bases from V and 2 bases from J, with 15 bases between. The length of the CDR3 is 14 residues. The full variable domain, its missing parts supplied by reference TRBV28 and TRBJ2-7, is DVKVTQSSRYLVKRTGEKVFLECVQDMDHENMFWYRQDPGLGLRLIYFSYDVKMKEKGDIPEGYSVSREKKERFSLILESASTNQTSMYLCASTTSGATYEQYFGPGTRLTVT.

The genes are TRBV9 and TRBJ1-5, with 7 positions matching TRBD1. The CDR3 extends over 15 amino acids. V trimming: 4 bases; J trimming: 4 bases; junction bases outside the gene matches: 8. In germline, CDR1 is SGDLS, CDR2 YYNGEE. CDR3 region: CASSPRSGGNQPQHF. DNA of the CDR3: TGTGCCAGCAGCCCCCGTTCAGGGGGAAATCAGCCCCAGCATTTT. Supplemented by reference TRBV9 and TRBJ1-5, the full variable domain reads DSGVTQTPKHLITATGQRVTLRCSPRSGDLSVYWYQQSLDQGLQFLIQYYNGEERAKGNILERFSAQQFPDLHSELNLSSLELGDSALYFCASSPRSGGNQPQHFGDGTRLSIL.

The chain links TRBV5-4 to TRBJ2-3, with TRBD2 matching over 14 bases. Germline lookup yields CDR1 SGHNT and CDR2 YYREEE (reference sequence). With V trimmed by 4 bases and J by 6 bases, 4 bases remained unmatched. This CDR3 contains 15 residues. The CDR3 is CASSAGLAGGDTQYF. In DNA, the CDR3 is TGTGCCAGCAGCGCCGGACTAGCGGGGGGCGATACGCAGTATTTT.

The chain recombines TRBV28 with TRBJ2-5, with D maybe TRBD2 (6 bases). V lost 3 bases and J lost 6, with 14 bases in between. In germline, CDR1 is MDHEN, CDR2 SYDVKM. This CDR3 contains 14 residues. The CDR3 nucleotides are TGTGCCAGCAGTTTGGGGGGTACGGGGAAGACCCAGTACTTC. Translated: CASSLGGTGKTQYF.

For the CDR3, the DNA is TGTGCCAGCAGTCCGACTCACTCCTATGGCTACACCTTC. Translation gives CASSPTHSYGYTF. The chain couples TRBV2 to TRBJ1-2; D not resolved. CDR1 is SNHLY, CDR2 FYNNEI, per germline. CDR3 length equals 13 residues. Trimming left V 5 bases short and J 4 bases short, with 11 bases between.

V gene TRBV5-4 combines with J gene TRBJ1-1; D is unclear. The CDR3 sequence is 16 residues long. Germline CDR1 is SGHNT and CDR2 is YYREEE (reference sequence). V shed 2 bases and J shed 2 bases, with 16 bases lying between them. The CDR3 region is CASSFVSAGSNTEAFF. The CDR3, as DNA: TGTGCCAGCAGCTTTGTTTCGGCAGGCTCTAACACTGAAGCTTTCTTT.

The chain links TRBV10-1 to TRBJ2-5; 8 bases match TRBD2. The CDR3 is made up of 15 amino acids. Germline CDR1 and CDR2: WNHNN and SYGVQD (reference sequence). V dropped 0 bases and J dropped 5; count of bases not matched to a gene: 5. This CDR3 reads CASSESPGGRETQYF. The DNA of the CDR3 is TGCGCCAGCAGTGAGTCGCCGGGGGGGAGGGAGACCCAGTACTTC.

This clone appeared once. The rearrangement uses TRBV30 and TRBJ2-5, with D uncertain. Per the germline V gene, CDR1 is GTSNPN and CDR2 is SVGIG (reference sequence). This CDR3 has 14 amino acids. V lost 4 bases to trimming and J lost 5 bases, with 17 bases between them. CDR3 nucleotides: TGTGCCTGGACCCAGTTAAATGGAGCGGAGACCCAGTACTTC. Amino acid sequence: CAWTQLNGAETQYF.

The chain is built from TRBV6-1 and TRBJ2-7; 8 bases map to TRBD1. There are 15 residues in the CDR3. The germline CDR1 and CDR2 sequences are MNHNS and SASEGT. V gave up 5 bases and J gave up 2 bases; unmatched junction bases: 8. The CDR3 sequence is CASSSMGQAAYEQYF. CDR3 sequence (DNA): TGTGCCAGCAGTTCAATGGGACAGGCGGCCTACGAGCAGTACTTC.

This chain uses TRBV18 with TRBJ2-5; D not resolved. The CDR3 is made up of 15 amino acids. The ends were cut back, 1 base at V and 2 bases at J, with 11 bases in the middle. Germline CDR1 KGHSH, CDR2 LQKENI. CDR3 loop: CASSPLGQPQETQYF. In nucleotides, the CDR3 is TGTGCCAGCTCACCACTTGGGCAGCCTCAAGAGACCCAGTACTTC.

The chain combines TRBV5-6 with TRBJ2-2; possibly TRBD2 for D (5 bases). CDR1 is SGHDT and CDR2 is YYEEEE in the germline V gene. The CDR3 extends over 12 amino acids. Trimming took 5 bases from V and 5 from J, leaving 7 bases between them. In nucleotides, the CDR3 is TGTGCCAGCAGTCGGGGTACCGGGGAGCTGTTTTTT. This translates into CASSRGTGELFF.

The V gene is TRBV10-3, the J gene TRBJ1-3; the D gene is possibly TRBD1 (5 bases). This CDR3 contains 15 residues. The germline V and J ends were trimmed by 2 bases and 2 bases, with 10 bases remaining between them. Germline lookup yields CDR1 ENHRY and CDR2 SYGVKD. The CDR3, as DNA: TGTGCCATCAGTGAGACCCGGGGGGCTGGAAACACCATATATTTT. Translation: CAISETRGAGNTIYF.

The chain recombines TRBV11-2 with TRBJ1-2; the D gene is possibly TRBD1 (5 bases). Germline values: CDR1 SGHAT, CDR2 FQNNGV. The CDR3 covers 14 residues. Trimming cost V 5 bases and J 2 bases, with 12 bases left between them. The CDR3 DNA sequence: TGTGCCAGCAGCCGTAATCAGGGCAACTATGGCTACACCTTC. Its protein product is CASSRNQGNYGYTF. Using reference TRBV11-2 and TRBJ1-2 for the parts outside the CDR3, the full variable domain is EAGVAQSPRYKIIEKRQSVAFWCNPISGHATLYWYQQILGQGPKLLIQFQNNGVVDDSQLPKDRFSAERLKGVDSTLKIQPAKLEDSAVYLCASSRNQGNYGYTFGSGTRLTVV.

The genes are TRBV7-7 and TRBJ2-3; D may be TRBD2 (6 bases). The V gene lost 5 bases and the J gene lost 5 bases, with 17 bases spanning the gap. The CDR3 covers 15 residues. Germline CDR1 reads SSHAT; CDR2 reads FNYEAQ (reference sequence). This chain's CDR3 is CASSQGWDFGDTQYF. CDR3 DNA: TGTGCCAGCAGCCAAGGGTGGGACTTCGGAGATACGCAGTATTTT.

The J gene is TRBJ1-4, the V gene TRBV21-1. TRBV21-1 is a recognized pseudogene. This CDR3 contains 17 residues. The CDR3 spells CASSKVGRPGENEKLFF. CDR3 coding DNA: TGTGCCAGCAGCAAAGTCGGCCGCCCCGGGGAGAATGAAAAACTGTTTTTT.